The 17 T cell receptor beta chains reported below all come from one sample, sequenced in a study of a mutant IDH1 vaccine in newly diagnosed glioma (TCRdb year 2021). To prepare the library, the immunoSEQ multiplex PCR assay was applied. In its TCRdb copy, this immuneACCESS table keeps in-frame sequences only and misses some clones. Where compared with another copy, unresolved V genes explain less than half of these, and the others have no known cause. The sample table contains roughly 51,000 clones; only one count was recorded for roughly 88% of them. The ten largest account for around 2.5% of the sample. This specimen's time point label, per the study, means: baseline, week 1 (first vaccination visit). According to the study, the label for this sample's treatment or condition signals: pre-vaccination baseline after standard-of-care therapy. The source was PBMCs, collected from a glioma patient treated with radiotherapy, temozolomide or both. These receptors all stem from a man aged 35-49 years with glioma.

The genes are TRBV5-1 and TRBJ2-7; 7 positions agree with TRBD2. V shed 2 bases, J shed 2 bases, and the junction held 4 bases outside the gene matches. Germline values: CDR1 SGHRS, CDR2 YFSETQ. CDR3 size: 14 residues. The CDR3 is CASSFLAETYEQYF. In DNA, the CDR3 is TGCGCCAGCAGCTTCCTAGCGGAAACCTACGAGCAGTACTTC.

CDR3 sequence reads: CASSLRDGYTF. The CDR3 coding sequence is TGTGCCAGCAGTTTACGCGATGGCTACACCTTC. The rearrangement links TRBV28 to TRBJ1-2; D gene ambiguous. CDR3 length equals 11 residues. V was clipped by 2 bases and J by 6 bases, with 4 bases between them. Germline CDR1 and CDR2: MDHEN and SYDVKM.

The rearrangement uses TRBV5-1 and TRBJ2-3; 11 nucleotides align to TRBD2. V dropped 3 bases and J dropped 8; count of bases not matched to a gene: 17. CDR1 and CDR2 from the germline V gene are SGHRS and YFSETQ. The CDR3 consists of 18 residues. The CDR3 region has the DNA TGCGCCAGCAGCTCCGGGACAGGGATAGCGGGAGGGAAGGGTACGCAGTATTTT. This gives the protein CASSSGTGIAGGKGTQYF.

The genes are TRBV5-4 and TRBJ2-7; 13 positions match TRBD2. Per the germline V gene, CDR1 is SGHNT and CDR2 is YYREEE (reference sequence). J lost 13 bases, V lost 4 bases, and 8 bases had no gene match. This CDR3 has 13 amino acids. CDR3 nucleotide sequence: TGTGCCAGCAGCACCCTGGGGACTAGCGGGACCTACTTC. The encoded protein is CASSTLGTSGTYF.

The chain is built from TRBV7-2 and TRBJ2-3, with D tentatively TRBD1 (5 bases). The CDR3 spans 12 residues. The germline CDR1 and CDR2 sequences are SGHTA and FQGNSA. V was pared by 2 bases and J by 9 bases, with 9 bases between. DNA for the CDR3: TGTGCCAGCAGCTTAAGGGCAGGGACGCAGTATTTT. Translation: CASSLRAGTQYF. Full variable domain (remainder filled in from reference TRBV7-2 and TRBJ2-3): GAGVSQSPSNKVTEKGKDVELRCDPISGHTALYWYRQSLGQGLEFLIYFQGNSAPDKSGLPSDRFSAERTGGSVSTLTIQRTQQEDSAVYLCASSLRAGTQYFGPGTRLTVL.

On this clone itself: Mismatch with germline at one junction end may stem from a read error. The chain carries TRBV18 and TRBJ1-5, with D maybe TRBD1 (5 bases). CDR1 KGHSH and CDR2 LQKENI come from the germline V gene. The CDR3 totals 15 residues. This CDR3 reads CASSRSLTEDQHQHF. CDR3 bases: TGTGCCAGCTCACGATCTCTGACAGAGGATCAGCACCAGCATTTT.

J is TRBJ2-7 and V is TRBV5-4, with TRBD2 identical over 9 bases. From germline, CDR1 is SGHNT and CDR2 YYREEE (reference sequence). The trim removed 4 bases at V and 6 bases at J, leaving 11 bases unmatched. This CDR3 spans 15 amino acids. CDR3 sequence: CASSRDILAGREQYF. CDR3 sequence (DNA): TGTGCCAGCAGCCGAGACATACTAGCGGGCCGCGAGCAGTACTTC.

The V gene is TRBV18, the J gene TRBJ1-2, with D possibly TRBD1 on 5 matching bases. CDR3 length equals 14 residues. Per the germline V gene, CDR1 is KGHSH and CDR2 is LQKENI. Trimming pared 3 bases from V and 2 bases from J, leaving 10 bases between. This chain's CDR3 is CASSPQDSNYGYTF. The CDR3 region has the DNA TGTGCCAGCTCACCTCAAGACAGCAACTATGGCTACACCTTC.

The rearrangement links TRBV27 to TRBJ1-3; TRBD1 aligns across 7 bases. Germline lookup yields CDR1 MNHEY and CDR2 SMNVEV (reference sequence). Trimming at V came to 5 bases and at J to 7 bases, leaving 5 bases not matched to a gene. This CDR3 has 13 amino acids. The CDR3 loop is CASSTWGQNTIYF. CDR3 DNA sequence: TGTGCCAGCAGTACGTGGGGACAGAACACCATATATTTT.

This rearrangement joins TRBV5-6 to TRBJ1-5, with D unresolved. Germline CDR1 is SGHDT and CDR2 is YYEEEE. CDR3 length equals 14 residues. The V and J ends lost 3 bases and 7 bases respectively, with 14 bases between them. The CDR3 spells CASSSNGLSQPQHF. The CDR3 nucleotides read TGTGCCAGCAGCTCAAATGGTTTGTCCCAGCCCCAGCATTTT.

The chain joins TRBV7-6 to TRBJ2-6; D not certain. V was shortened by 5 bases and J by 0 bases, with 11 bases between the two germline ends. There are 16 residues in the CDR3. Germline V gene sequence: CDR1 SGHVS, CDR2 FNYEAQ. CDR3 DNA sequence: TGTGCCAGCAGCCCCACGGTGAACTCTGGGGCCAACGTCCTGACTTTC. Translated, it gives CASSPTVNSGANVLTF.

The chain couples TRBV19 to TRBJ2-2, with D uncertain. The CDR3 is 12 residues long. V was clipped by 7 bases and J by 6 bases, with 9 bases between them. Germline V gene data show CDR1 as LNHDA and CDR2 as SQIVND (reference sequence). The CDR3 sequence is CASNLGSGELFF. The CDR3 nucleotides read TGTGCCAGTAATTTAGGGTCCGGGGAGCTGTTTTTT.

CDR3 DNA sequence: TGTGCCAGCAGCTTAGCGCAGTCCTACGAGCAGTACTTC. Its protein is CASSLAQSYEQYF. This chain links TRBV11-1 with TRBJ2-7; D not certain. Germline CDR1 is SGHAT and CDR2 is FQDESV (reference sequence). The CDR3 totals 13 residues. Trimming removed 0 bases at V and 1 base at J, with 4 bases between.

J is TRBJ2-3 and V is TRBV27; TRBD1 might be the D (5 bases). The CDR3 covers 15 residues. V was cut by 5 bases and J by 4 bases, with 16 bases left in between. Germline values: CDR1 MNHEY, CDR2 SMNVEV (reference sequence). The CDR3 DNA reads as TGTGCCAGCAGTCCCAGGGTAGGGTCGGCAGATACGCAGTATTTT. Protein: CASSPRVGSADTQYF.

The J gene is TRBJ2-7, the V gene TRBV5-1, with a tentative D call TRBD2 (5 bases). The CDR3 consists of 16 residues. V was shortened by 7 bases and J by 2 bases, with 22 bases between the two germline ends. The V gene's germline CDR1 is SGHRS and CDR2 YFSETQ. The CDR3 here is CASHIRGENRTYEQYF. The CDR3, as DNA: TGCGCCAGCCATATTCGGGGAGAAAACCGTACCTACGAGCAGTACTTC.

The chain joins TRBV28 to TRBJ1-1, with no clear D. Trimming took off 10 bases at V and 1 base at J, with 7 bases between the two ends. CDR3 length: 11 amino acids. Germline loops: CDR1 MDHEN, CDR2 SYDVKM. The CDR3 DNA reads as TGTGCCACTACGGAGAACACTGAAGCTTTCTTT. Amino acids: CATTENTEAFF.

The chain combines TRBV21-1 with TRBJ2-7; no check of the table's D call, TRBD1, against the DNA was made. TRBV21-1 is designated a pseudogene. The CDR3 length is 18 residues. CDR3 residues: CASSKMDPGGTGDYEQYF. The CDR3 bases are TGTGCCAGCAGCAAAATGGACCCCGGCGGGACAGGTGACTACGAGCAGTACTTC.